This T cell receptor beta chain was profiled in a study of shared clonotypes between healthy human individuals (dated by TCRdb to 2020 to 2022). Describing the broader study: The cohort comprised two women and a few men aged 18 to 49 years. Blood TCR repertoires of 5 or 6 healthy adults were deeply sequenced to estimate repertoire size and the extent of clonotype sharing between individuals. Between about 0.9 and 10 billion PBMCs per donor were obtained by leukapheresis. To increase sequencing depth and limit assay-specific biases, TCR repertoire library preparation and sequencing were carried out by different laboratories using diverse techniques.

CDR1 and CDR2 were assigned from the germline V gene as SGHVS and FNYEAQ. The CDR3 has 16 amino acids, counting the end cysteine and phenylalanine. Only the CDR3 portion is preserved as DNA: 48 bases, with reading frame beginning at the first base. Relative to germline, V is missing 5 bases and J is missing 2 bases, with 9 bases of the junction outside any gene match. The paper's findings and limits, for the study overall: Based on pairwise subsampling, the degree of clonotype sharing among donors was expected to be affected by sequencing depth. The genetic and exposure-history diversity represented was limited by the small number of donors. Sampling was limited to blood, and TCR repertoires in tissue likely differ from TCR repertoires in blood.

Using the deep immunoSEQ assay, TCR CDR3 regions were amplified from genomic DNA by multiplex PCR. Extracted genomic DNA from each cell subset was distributed evenly across all wells of several immunoSEQ 96-well plates, and each plate was treated as a replicate. For unsorted PBMC, around 0.3 ug genomic DNA, equal to 25,000 to 35,000 T cell genomes, was loaded into each replicate PCR. Genomic DNA from unsorted PBMC was sequenced over ten immunoSEQ deep assay plates. The purified libraries were quantified using a Qubit 3.0 fluorometer, sized with a Bioanalyzer 2100, and then quantified again using the KAPA Library Quantification kit. Each immunoSEQ 96-well plate was sequenced on its own single-read 150-cycle Illumina NextSeq 550 flow cell. For the original study's pipeline: Because the immunoSEQ output included only junctional sequences and no quality scores, the filtering could not be the same as the filtering used for full-length reads. To assign V/J genes and CDR3, sequences were annotated against IMGT germline references using PyIR, a Python wrapper for IgBLAST v1.9. Reads were filtered out if the reads had weak V/J assignments (E-value above 1e-6), no CDR3, stop codons, out-of-frame junctions, or ambiguous translated residues. V3J clonotypes were defined as sequences sharing the same inferred V gene, J gene, and CDR3 amino acid sequence. Percentage overlap between repertoires was calculated by dividing the number of shared unique clonotypes by the size of the smaller repertoire. RTK rarefaction, the Chao1 estimator, and Recon v2.1 estimates of unobserved clonotypes were used to assess repertoire richness. The source is immuneACCESS, and TCRdb retained only in-frame sequences with V and J called. Part of the clones is not carried over; for the studies checked, unresolved V genes explain less than half of this, and the remainder is unexplained. V and J calls and clone size are given by that table; D and trimming were obtained from the DNA. In all, the sample holds 450,000 to 600,000 clones, and 79% of those were seen once. The top ten clones comprise more than 10% of the sample.

As concerns this clone: No cognate antigen has been identified for it. No qualities accompany the bases; no much larger clone lies one base away.

Healthy HIV-negative adults with no recently reported acute infections or vaccinations were included as donors. Every donor was a Caucasian adult residing in Nashville, Tennessee, USA. For unsorted samples, approximately 81 million PBMCs were counted, and genomic DNA was extracted using the QIAamp DNA Blood Mini kit. Blood was obtained by leukapheresis, after which PBMCs were separated by Ficoll-Histopaque density gradient centrifugation and cryopreserved in liquid nitrogen vapor phase. The receptor was derived from a woman between 40 and 55 years old in good health. Some clones in this sample may be carry-over from other donors' samples. The chain is encoded by TRBV7-6 joined to TRBJ2-3; 8 central nucleotides agree with TRBD2. The specimen sequenced was PBMCs. The CDR3 protein sequence reads: CASSLNAGGITDTQYF. The DNA sequence follows: TGTGCCAGCAGCCTGAATGCGGGAGGCATCACAGATACGCAGTATTTT. The full variable domain, completed from the reference TRBV7-6 and TRBJ2-3 proteins outside the CDR3, reads GAGVSQSPRYKVTKRGQDVALRCDPISGHVSLYWYRQALGQGPEFLTYFNYEAQQDKSGLPNDRFSAERPEGSISTLTIQRTEQRDSAMYRCASSLNAGGITDTQYFGPGTRLTVL.